The TCR beta chain described here comes from a study of siplizumab effects on memory and regulatory T cells. Findings and limits, study-wide: It seemed that naive T cells were more diverse than memory cells and were major contributors to the alloresponse. Among alloreactive clones, only a minor fraction mapped to unstimulated subsets.

V lost 4 bases, J lost 8 bases, and 14 bases lay in between. Germline-derived CDR1 and CDR2 are GTSNPN and SVGIG (reference sequence). The CDR3 totals 12 residues. Assay used: immunoSEQ multiplex PCR; TCRdb lists only in-frame clones, some missing. The sample consists of about 69,000 clones, approximately 88% of them appearing once. This clone showed up just once. Its antigen is currently unknown. The chain employs TRBV30 and TRBJ1-2; D remains ambiguous. Sequenced material: Tregs sorted from blood. This clonotype originated in a human donor in good health. The CDR3 is CAWTGPILGYTF. DNA for the CDR3: TGTGCCTGGACCGGGCCGATTTTAGGCTACACCTTC.